The clone carrying this T cell receptor beta chain was counted only a few times. The entry originates in a study of blood T cell repertoires in COVID-19. J lost 4 bases, V lost 7 bases, and 6 bases had no gene match. CDR1 is MDHEN and CDR2 is SYDVKM in the germline V gene. This CDR3 comprises 13 residues. Some clones are missing from TCRdb's copy, which holds only in-frame ones; the method was immunoSEQ multiplex PCR. The sample contains a few hundred thousand clones, over 80% of which appear only once. The chain employs TRBV28 and TRBJ1-2; 7 nucleotides agree with TRBD1. This clonotype originated in a middle-aged woman who had recovered from COVID-19. Source material: PBMCs or T cells enriched from blood (not recorded which). The CDR3 region is CASTPGQIYGYTF. The DNA for the CDR3 is TGTGCCAGCACTCCGGGACAGATCTATGGCTACACCTTC.